The clone carrying this TCR beta chain was observed many times. The antigen is unknown. This CDR3 has 14 residues. V dropped 3 bases and J dropped 5; count of bases not matched to a gene: 1. Per germline, CDR1 SGHVS and CDR2 FQNEAQ. The source of the sample is a study of T cell repertoires in cytomegalovirus infection. Whole-study context: In the study, CMV epitopes included recently identified HLA-C-restricted and well-studied HLA-B-restricted ones.

MiXCR, applied by TCRdb to the reads, yields one record per CDR3 protein. The top ten clones hold 13% of a sample with about a million distinct CDR3 sequences, roughly a third of them seen once. Overall study findings and caveats: Dominant in the ex vivo response were TCR beta clonotypes restricted by HLA-C and specific for CMV.

The chain has TRBV7-8 and TRBJ1-5; 10 positions match TRBD1. The clonotype was recovered from a human donor in good health (CMV status not recorded). Some clones in this sample may be carry-over from other donors' samples. The sample was cultured CD8+ T cells from PBMCs, taken from culture after CMV antigen stimulation. CDR3 sequence: CASSLGTGDQPQHF. CDR3 in DNA: TGTGCCAGCAGCTTGGGGACAGGGGATCAGCCCCAGCATTTT.